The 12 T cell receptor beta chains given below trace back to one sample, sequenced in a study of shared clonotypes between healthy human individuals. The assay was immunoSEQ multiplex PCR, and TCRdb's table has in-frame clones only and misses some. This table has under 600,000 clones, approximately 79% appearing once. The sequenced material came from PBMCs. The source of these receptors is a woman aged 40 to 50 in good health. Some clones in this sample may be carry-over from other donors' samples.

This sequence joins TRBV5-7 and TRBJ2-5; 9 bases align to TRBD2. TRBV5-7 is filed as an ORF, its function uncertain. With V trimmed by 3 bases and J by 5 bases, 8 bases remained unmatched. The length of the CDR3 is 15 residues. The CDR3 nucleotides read TGTGCCAGCAGCTCTTTTAGCGGGAGAGTGGAGACCCAGTACTTC. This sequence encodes CASSSFSGRVETQYF.

The CDR3 sequence: CASSLAGGSVDEQFF. Here the CDR3 DNA reads TGTGCCAGCAGCTTAGCGGGCGGGAGTGTAGATGAGCAGTTCTTC. The J gene is TRBJ2-1, the V gene TRBV11-2, with TRBD2 matching 7 bases. CDR3 length: 15 amino acids. V gave up 1 base and J gave up 8 bases; unmatched junction bases: 8. Germline CDR1 is SGHAT and CDR2 is FQNNGV.

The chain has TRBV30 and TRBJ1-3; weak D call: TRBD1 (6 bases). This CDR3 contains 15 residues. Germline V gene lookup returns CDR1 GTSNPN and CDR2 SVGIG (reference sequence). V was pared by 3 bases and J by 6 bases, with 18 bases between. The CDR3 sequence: CAWSRRGLAVNTIYF. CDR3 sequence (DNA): TGTGCCTGGAGCCGAAGGGGGTTAGCTGTAAACACCATATATTTT.

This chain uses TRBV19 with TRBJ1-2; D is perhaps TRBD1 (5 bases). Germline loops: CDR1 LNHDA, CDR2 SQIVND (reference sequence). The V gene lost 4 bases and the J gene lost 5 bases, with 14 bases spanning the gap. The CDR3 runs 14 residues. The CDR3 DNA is TGTGCCAGTAGTACCCAGGGCCAAGCTTATGGCTACACCTTC. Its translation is CASSTQGQAYGYTF.

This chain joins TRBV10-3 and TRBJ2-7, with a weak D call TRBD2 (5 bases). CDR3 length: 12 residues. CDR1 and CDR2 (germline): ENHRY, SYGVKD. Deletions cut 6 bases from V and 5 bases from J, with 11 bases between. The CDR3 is CAIRQTGNEQYF. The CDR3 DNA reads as TGTGCCATCAGACAAACCGGGAACGAGCAGTACTTC.

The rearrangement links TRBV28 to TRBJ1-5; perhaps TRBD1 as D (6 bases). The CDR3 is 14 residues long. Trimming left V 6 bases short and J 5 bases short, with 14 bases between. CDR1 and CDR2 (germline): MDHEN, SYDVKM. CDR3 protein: CASRSTGQHQPQHF. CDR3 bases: TGTGCCAGCAGATCTACAGGGCAGCATCAGCCCCAGCATTTT.

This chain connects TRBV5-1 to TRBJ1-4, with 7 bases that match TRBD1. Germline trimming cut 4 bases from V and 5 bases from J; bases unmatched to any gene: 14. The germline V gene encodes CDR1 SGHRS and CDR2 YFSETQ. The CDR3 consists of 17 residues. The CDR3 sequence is CASSPFNLGQTNEKLFF. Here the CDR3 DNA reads TGCGCCAGCAGCCCGTTTAATTTGGGACAGACGAATGAAAAACTGTTTTTT.

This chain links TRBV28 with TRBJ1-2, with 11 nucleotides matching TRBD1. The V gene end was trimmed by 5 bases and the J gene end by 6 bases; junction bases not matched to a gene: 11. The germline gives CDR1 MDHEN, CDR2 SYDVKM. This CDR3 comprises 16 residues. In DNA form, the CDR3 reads TGTGCCAGCAGTACACCGGGACAGGGGGAGGGGGATGGCTACACCTTC. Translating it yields CASSTPGQGEGDGYTF.

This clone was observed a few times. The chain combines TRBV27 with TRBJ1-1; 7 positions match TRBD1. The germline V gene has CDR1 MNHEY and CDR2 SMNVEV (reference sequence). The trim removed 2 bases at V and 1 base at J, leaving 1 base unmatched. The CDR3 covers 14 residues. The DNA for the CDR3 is TGTGCCAGCAGTTTAAGGGGGCCGAACACTGAAGCTTTCTTT. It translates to CASSLRGPNTEAFF.

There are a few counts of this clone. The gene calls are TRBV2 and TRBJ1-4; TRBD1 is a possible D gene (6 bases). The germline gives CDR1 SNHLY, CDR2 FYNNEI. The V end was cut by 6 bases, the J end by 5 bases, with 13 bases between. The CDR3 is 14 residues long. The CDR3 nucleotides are TGTGCCAGCAGGTGGGGCAGGGGAAATGAAAAACTGTTTTTT. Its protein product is CASRWGRGNEKLFF.

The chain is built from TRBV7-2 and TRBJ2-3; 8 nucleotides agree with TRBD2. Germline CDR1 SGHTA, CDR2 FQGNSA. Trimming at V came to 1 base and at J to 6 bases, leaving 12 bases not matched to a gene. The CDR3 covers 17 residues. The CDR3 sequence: CASSLDLAGGTVDTQYF. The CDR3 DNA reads TGTGCCAGCAGCTTAGATCTAGCGGGCGGGACCGTTGATACGCAGTATTTT.

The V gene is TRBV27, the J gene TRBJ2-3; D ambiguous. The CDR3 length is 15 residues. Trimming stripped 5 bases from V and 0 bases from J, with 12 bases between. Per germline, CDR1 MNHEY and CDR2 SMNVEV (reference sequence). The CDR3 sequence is CASSMDLPSTDTQYF. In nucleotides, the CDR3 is TGTGCCAGCAGTATGGACCTCCCTAGCACAGATACGCAGTATTTT.